The rows below give T cell receptor beta chains drawn from one sample of a study of cytomegalovirus exposure and HLA in healthy donors. Clones were read by immunoSEQ multiplex PCR, and TCRdb kept only the in-frame ones, dropping some. The sample records around 89,000 clones, 76% being singletons. Source material: PBMCs. The receptors come from a man between 35 and 55 years old in good health and CMV-seronegative. Both conserved end residues are part of each CDR3. The D gene is left open where the match is weak. Rows give clone size only sometimes, using once, few, many, or a class for an expanded clone.

length: 16
J: TRBJ1-2
V: TRBV6-5
size: .
D: TRBD1
DNA: TGTGCCAGCATTTACCGGGACAGGGGAATTATTGGTGGCTACACCTTC
CDR3: CASIYRDRGIIGGYTF

length: 13
J: TRBJ2-3
V: TRBV29-1
size: .
D: TRBD2
DNA: TGCAGCGTGCGGGGGGCCATCACAGATACGCAGTATTTT
CDR3: CSVRGAITDTQYF

length: 15
J: TRBJ1-2
V: TRBV2
size: few
D: .
DNA: TGTGCCAGCAGTGACCTGACAGGAGCTAACTATGGCTACACCTTC
CDR3: CASSDLTGANYGYTF

length: 16
J: TRBJ2-5
V: TRBV7-9
size: .
D: TRBD2
DNA: TGTGCCAGCAGCCAAGATACGGGGGGGGGCGGTGAGACCCAGTACTTC
CDR3: CASSQDTGGGGETQYF

length: 14
J: TRBJ2-7
V: TRBV27
size: .
D: TRBD1
DNA: TGTGCCAGCACCGCGCCGGGACAGGCTTACGAGCAGTACTTC
CDR3: CASTAPGQAYEQYF

length: 18
J: TRBJ1-2
V: TRBV18
size: .
D: .
DNA: TGTGCCAGCTCACCACCTAATAGCCAGACCGTGGAGGGATATGGCTACACCTTC
CDR3: CASSPPNSQTVEGYGYTF

length: 13
J: TRBJ1-1
V: TRBV27
size: .
D: .
DNA: TGTGCCAGCAGTTTAAAGGGGGACACTGAAGCTTTCTTT
CDR3: CASSLKGDTEAFF

length: 14
J: TRBJ2-7
V: TRBV19
size: .
D: .
DNA: TGTGCCAGTGCCGCAGCGGTAGGAGTCTACGAGCAGTACTTC
CDR3: CASAAAVGVYEQYF

length: 15
J: TRBJ2-7
V: TRBV29-1
size: .
D: TRBD1
DNA: TGCAGCGTTAGAGGGTTGGGACAGATCTTCTACGAGCAGTACTTC
CDR3: CSVRGLGQIFYEQYF

length: 15
J: TRBJ2-5
V: TRBV5-4
size: .
D: .
DNA: TGTGCCAGCAGGTTAGGACAGACGTACCAAGAGACCCAGTACTTC
CDR3: CASRLGQTYQETQYF

length: 15
J: TRBJ2-3
V: TRBV19
size: few
D: .
DNA: TGTGCCAGTAGTTCCAGGACTGCCCCTGGGGATACGCAGTATTTT
CDR3: CASSSRTAPGDTQYF

length: 11
J: TRBJ1-2
V: TRBV30
size: .
D: .
DNA: TGTGCCTGGACAGGGATGGGCGGCTACACCTTC
CDR3: CAWTGMGGYTF

length: 13
J: TRBJ1-2
V: TRBV11-3
size: .
D: .
DNA: TGTGCCAGCAGCTCTCCTGGGGGGGACGGCTACACCTTC
CDR3: CASSSPGGDGYTF

length: 15
J: TRBJ2-1
V: TRBV30
size: .
D: .
DNA: TGTGCCTGGAGTGTACTATCTGGACTCCACAATGAGCAGTTCTTC
CDR3: CAWSVLSGLHNEQFF

length: 13
J: TRBJ1-5
V: TRBV5-1
size: .
D: .
DNA: TGCGCCAGCAGCTGGGAGGGGCCTCAGCCCCAGCATTTT
CDR3: CASSWEGPQPQHF

length: 15
J: TRBJ2-7
V: TRBV4-2
size: .
D: TRBD2
DNA: TGTGCCAGCAGCCCCGCTAGCGGGGGGGTCGACGAGCAGTACTTC
CDR3: CASSPASGGVDEQYF

length: 16
J: TRBJ2-1
V: TRBV6-5
size: few
D: .
DNA: TGTGCCAGCAGTTACGGGGATTCAATCGGGGTCAATGAGCAGTTCTTC
CDR3: CASSYGDSIGVNEQFF

length: 14
J: TRBJ2-7
V: TRBV5-6
size: .
D: .
DNA: TGTGCCAGCAGCTTGGGGCCCCAGGGCCACGAGCAGTACTTC
CDR3: CASSLGPQGHEQYF

length: 16
J: TRBJ1-2
V: TRBV6-5
size: .
D: TRBD1
DNA: TGTGCCAGCAGTTACCCCCGGGACAGGGGAAACTATGGCTACACCTTC
CDR3: CASSYPRDRGNYGYTF

length: 13
J: TRBJ2-7
V: TRBV2
size: .
D: .
DNA: TGTGCCAGCGGGTGGGGGGGCCCCTACGAGCAGTACTTC
CDR3: CASGWGGPYEQYF

length: 14
J: TRBJ2-7
V: TRBV9
size: .
D: TRBD2
DNA: TGTGCCAGCAGCGCGGGGGGACGAGACTACGAGCAGTACTTC
CDR3: CASSAGGRDYEQYF

length: 12
J: TRBJ2-7
V: TRBV6-1
size: .
D: .
DNA: TGTGCCAGCAGTGAAGCAACGGGAGAGCAGTACTTC
CDR3: CASSEATGEQYF

length: 17
J: TRBJ2-2
V: TRBV7-9
size: .
D: TRBD1
DNA: TGTGCCAGCAGCTCTATGGGGGGACAGGCGAACACCGGGGAGCTGTTTTTT
CDR3: CASSSMGGQANTGELFF

length: 15
J: TRBJ2-5
V: TRBV19
size: .
D: TRBD2
DNA: TGTGCCAGTAGCCGGAGCGGGGGGACACAAGAGACCCAGTACTTC
CDR3: CASSRSGGTQETQYF

length: 14
J: TRBJ1-2
V: TRBV4-3
size: .
D: TRBD1
DNA: TGCGCCAGCAAAGAAGGCAGGGGGTCCTATGGCTACACCTTC
CDR3: CASKEGRGSYGYTF

length: 15
J: TRBJ1-1
V: TRBV19
size: once
D: .
DNA: TGTGCCAGTAGTATAGTCCCGAGGGGGAAGACTGAAGCTTTCTTT
CDR3: CASSIVPRGKTEAFF

length: 13
J: TRBJ2-3
V: TRBV9
size: .
D: TRBD2
DNA: TGTGCCAGCGGGCGGGGGGCAGAGAATACGCAGTATTTT
CDR3: CASGRGAENTQYF

length: 15
J: TRBJ1-2
V: TRBV5-4
size: once
D: TRBD1
DNA: TGTGCCAGCAGCCGGACAGGGGACACGGACTATGGCTACACCTTC
CDR3: CASSRTGDTDYGYTF

length: 13
J: TRBJ1-2
V: TRBV6-5
size: .
D: TRBD1
DNA: TGTGCCAGCAGTTGGGACAGGGGCTATGGCTACACCTTC
CDR3: CASSWDRGYGYTF

length: 14
J: TRBJ2-1
V: TRBV11-2
size: .
D: TRBD2
DNA: TGTGCCAGCAGCTTCGCTCTGGGAGGGAATGAGCAGTTCTTC
CDR3: CASSFALGGNEQFF

length: 16
J: TRBJ1-6
V: TRBV7-2
size: .
D: TRBD1
DNA: TGTGCCAGCAGCCACGGGACAGGGGGCGGATATTCACCCCTCCACTTT
CDR3: CASSHGTGGGYSPLHF

length: 16
J: TRBJ1-3
V: TRBV28
size: few
D: .
DNA: TGTGCCAGCAGTTTAGAAGCGCGCCACTCTGGAAACACCATATATTTT
CDR3: CASSLEARHSGNTIYF

length: 15
J: TRBJ1-1
V: TRBV19
size: .
D: .
DNA: TGTGCCAGTAGTCTGGTTCAGAGGGTGGGGACTGAAGCTTTCTTT
CDR3: CASSLVQRVGTEAFF

length: 13
J: TRBJ1-2
V: TRBV5-6
size: few
D: TRBD1
DNA: TGTGCCAGCAGCCTGGGACAGAGCTATGGCTACACCTTC
CDR3: CASSLGQSYGYTF

length: 11
J: TRBJ1-1
V: TRBV30
size: .
D: .
DNA: TGTGCCTGGAAAGAGGGCCCTGAAGCTTTCTTT
CDR3: CAWKEGPEAFF

length: 14
J: TRBJ2-7
V: TRBV5-4
size: .
D: .
DNA: TGTGCCAGCAGCTTGGGACTAGACCTCTACGAGCAGTACTTC
CDR3: CASSLGLDLYEQYF

length: 15
J: TRBJ1-1
V: TRBV6-4
size: .
D: .
DNA: TGTGCCAGCAGTGAGTCTTGGGGCGCGAACACTGAAGCTTTCTTT
CDR3: CASSESWGANTEAFF

length: 15
J: TRBJ2-3
V: TRBV5-1
size: .
D: .
DNA: TGCGCCAGCAGCTTGGTGGGGGCTGGCACAGATACGCAGTATTTT
CDR3: CASSLVGAGTDTQYF

length: 12
J: TRBJ1-4
V: TRBV18
size: .
D: .
DNA: TGTGCCAGCTCACGGGGGGTTGAAAAACTGTTTTTT
CDR3: CASSRGVEKLFF

length: 15
J: TRBJ1-1
V: TRBV5-1
size: .
D: TRBD1
DNA: TGCGCCAGCAGCCGCATACAGGGGAGGTACACTGAAGCTTTCTTT
CDR3: CASSRIQGRYTEAFF

length: 14
J: TRBJ2-3
V: TRBV5-4
size: .
D: .
DNA: TGTGCCAGCAGCTTAGACAGAAGCACAGATACGCAGTATTTT
CDR3: CASSLDRSTDTQYF

length: 15
J: TRBJ2-3
V: TRBV4-3
size: .
D: TRBD2
DNA: TGCGCCAGCAGCCTTGGAGCGGGGCGCACAGATACGCAGTATTTT
CDR3: CASSLGAGRTDTQYF

length: 14
J: TRBJ1-2
V: TRBV27
size: .
D: .
DNA: TGTGCCAGCAGTTGGGCCCTCGGACAGAGTGGCTACACCTTC
CDR3: CASSWALGQSGYTF

length: 15
J: TRBJ1-2
V: TRBV10-3
size: .
D: .
DNA: TGTGCCATCAGGAAAACCATCACAGAGACCTATGGCTACACCTTC
CDR3: CAIRKTITETYGYTF

length: 15
J: TRBJ2-7
V: TRBV5-8
size: few
D: TRBD1
DNA: TGTGCCAGCAGCGCTGGGGGGACAGGGACGGGAGAGCAGTACTTC
CDR3: CASSAGGTGTGEQYF

length: 13
J: TRBJ1-5
V: TRBV7-3
size: .
D: TRBD1
DNA: TGTGCCAGCAGCTACGACAGGGGGCAGCCCCAGCATTTT
CDR3: CASSYDRGQPQHF

length: 15
J: TRBJ1-1
V: TRBV7-6
size: .
D: TRBD1
DNA: TGTGCCAGCAGCATCCTCCAACAGGGGAGGACTGAAGCTTTCTTT
CDR3: CASSILQQGRTEAFF

length: 16
J: TRBJ1-2
V: TRBV5-1
size: .
D: .
DNA: TGCGCCAGCAGCCGGGAATATCGGACCTATAACTATGGCTACACCTTC
CDR3: CASSREYRTYNYGYTF

length: 13
J: TRBJ1-6
V: TRBV2
size: .
D: .
DNA: TGTGCCAGCAGTGGGCAACCACTATCACCCCTCCACTTT
CDR3: CASSGQPLSPLHF

length: 14
J: TRBJ2-2
V: TRBV30
size: .
D: .
DNA: TGTGCCTGGCATTTTCAGGGGTACACCGGGGAGCTGTTTTTT
CDR3: CAWHFQGYTGELFF

length: 13
J: TRBJ1-2
V: TRBV6-6
size: few
D: .
DNA: TGTGCCAGCAGTTACGAGTCAAGCTATGGCTACACCTTC
CDR3: CASSYESSYGYTF

length: 14
J: TRBJ2-2
V: TRBV29-1
size: .
D: .
DNA: TGCAGCGTTAAGTCGGGACTTAACACCGGGGAGCTGTTTTTT
CDR3: CSVKSGLNTGELFF

length: 15
J: TRBJ1-1
V: TRBV9
size: .
D: TRBD1
DNA: TGTGCCAGCAGCCCGATAACCGGGACAGGGAGTGAGGCTTTCTTT
CDR3: CASSPITGTGSEAFF